These T cell receptor beta chains were read from a single sample in a study of blood T cell repertoires in COVID-19. TCRdb's copy holds only in-frame clones and misses some; the assay was immunoSEQ multiplex PCR. The table records approximately 190,000 clones, roughly 90% of them present only once. Sequenced: peripheral blood. The receptors shown here come from a middle-aged woman who had recovered from COVID-19. Both conserved end residues are part of each CDR3. The D gene is left open where the match is weak. Only part of the rows carry a size: once, few, many, or a class if the clone is expanded.

TRBJ2-2 TRBV18 16 . TRBD2 CASSPRLAGNTGELFF TGTGCCAGCTCACCAAGACTAGCGGGGAACACCGGGGAGCTGTTTTTT
TRBJ2-2 TRBV28 16 . . CASSLPTFSGTGELFF TGTGCCAGCAGTTTACCAACCTTTAGTGGCACCGGGGAGCTGTTTTTT
TRBJ2-1 TRBV27 15 . . CASSLTRLSFYEQFF TGTGCCAGCAGTTTAACTAGGTTAAGTTTCTATGAGCAGTTCTTC
TRBJ1-5 TRBV6-5 15 . . CASSQTGTRGQPQHF TGTGCCAGCAGTCAGACAGGCACCCGAGGTCAGCCCCAGCATTTT
TRBJ2-5 TRBV2 15 . TRBD1 CASSSDRGAQETQYF TGTGCCAGCAGTAGTGACAGGGGAGCACAAGAGACCCAGTACTTC
TRBJ1-3 TRBV30 18 . TRBD1 CAWSVKGAGGASGNTIYF TGTGCCTGGAGTGTAAAAGGCGCAGGGGGCGCATCTGGAAACACCATATATTTT
TRBJ2-7 TRBV4-2 16 . . CASSQEQGPSSYEQYF TGTGCCAGCAGCCAAGAACAGGGACCAAGCTCCTACGAGCAGTACTTC
TRBJ1-5 TRBV7-6 15 . TRBD1 CASSSQQGIGQPQHF TGTGCCAGCAGCTCTCAACAGGGGATCGGACAGCCCCAGCATTTT
TRBJ2-1 TRBV27 14 . . CASSFIVGGNEQFF TGTGCCAGCAGTTTTATTGTGGGGGGCAATGAGCAGTTCTTC
TRBJ1-2 TRBV13 16 . . CASSFSTIGGAGGYTF TGTGCCAGCAGTTTTTCCACCATCGGGGGGGCGGGTGGCTACACCTTC
TRBJ1-5 TRBV2 14 . TRBD1 CASSAQGVDQPQHF TGTGCCAGCAGTGCCCAGGGGGTGGATCAGCCCCAGCATTTT
TRBJ1-2 TRBV2 13 . . CASRVGGPMGYTF TGTGCCAGCAGGGTAGGGGGACCTATGGGCTACACCTTC
TRBJ1-1 TRBV9 12 . . CASSPDSFTAFF TGTGCCAGCAGCCCTGACAGCTTTACAGCTTTCTTT
TRBJ1-2 TRBV30 14 once . CAWRPAAGADSYTF TGTGCCTGGAGACCGGCGGCAGGGGCTGACAGCTACACCTTC
TRBJ2-5 TRBV19 16 . TRBD2 CASSIRGGRQGETQYF TGTGCCAGTAGTATACGGGGCGGGAGGCAGGGAGAGACCCAGTACTTC
TRBJ2-7 TRBV5-4 16 . TRBD2 CASSLDGGALNYEQYF TGTGCCAGCAGCTTAGACGGGGGGGCGTTAAACTACGAGCAGTACTTC
TRBJ2-6 TRBV6-2/TRBV6-3 19 . . CASSYLRQPLSSGANVLTF TGTGCCAGCAGTTACCTACGACAGCCCCTGAGCTCTGGGGCCAACGTCCTGACTTTC
TRBJ2-7 TRBV4-3 17 many . CASSQERRVQGGYEQYF TGCGCCAGCAGCCAAGAGAGGCGGGTACAGGGTGGGTACGAGCAGTACTTC
TRBJ1-1 TRBV30 14 . . CASDSFTGNTEAFF TGTGCCTCGGACTCCTTCACGGGGAACACTGAAGCTTTCTTT
TRBJ2-5 TRBV9 15 once . CASSVGWDKQETQYF TGTGCCAGCAGCGTAGGCTGGGACAAACAAGAGACCCAGTACTTC
TRBJ1-1 TRBV9 14 . . CASSEGGSGTEAFF TGTGCCAGCAGCGAGGGGGGGAGTGGCACTGAAGCTTTCTTT
TRBJ1-3 TRBV5-6 16 . TRBD1 CASSFPDRVVGNTIYF TGTGCCAGCAGCTTCCCAGACAGGGTCGTTGGAAACACCATATATTTT